This T cell receptor beta chain was identified during a study of blood T cell repertoires in COVID-19. Germline assignment: CDR1 MNHEY and CDR2 SVGAGI. Between the trimmed V and J ends, which lost 5 bases and 5 bases, there was a span of 7 bases. This CDR3 has 11 residues. Profiling relied on immunoSEQ multiplex PCR, and the TCRdb table lists in-frame clones only, not all of them. The sample lists more than 95,000 clones, 70% to 90% seen once, with around 3.1% in the top ten. The gene calls are TRBV6-5 and TRBJ2-7; D is possibly TRBD1 (5 bases). The sequence was obtained from a middle-aged man in a cohort sampled during active COVID-19. The sample was peripheral blood. The CDR3 is CASSKGNEQYV. The CDR3 nucleotides are TGTGCCAGCAGTAAGGGGAACGAGCAGTACGTC.